Detailed here is one T cell receptor (beta chain). Antigen specificity is unknown. The data are from a study of cytomegalovirus exposure and HLA in healthy donors. The study, taken as a whole, reports: HLA-A and HLA-B allele assignments for most subjects were reportedly predicted accurately using TCR beta sequences. In a later analysis, at a false discovery rate of 0.05, under 20,000 TCR beta sequences matched HLA alleles. Reportedly, fewer N-insertions than the approximately 700-donor mean appeared in an Asian-associated ancestry cluster in a later analysis.

The CDR3 totals 15 residues. Trimming stripped 2 bases from V and 4 bases from J, with 13 bases between. Germline V gene lookup returns CDR1 MNHEY and CDR2 SVGAGI. The study ran its PCR with 60 Vbeta and 13 Jbeta primers. Sequencing was performed with immunoSEQ multiplex PCR; in TCRdb, only in-frame clones are kept and a portion is missing. Seen here are around 200,000 clones, about 80% observed once, and the top ten hold 3% to 4.5%. The rearrangement links TRBV6-5 to TRBJ2-3, with D possibly being TRBD2 (7 bases). Sequencing was performed on PBMCs. This TCR came from a woman in her sixties in good health and CMV-seropositive. The CDR3 sequence is CASSYSTGRADTQYF. CDR3 nucleotide sequence: TGTGCCAGCAGTTACAGTACAGGGAGGGCAGATACGCAGTATTTT.